This T cell receptor beta chain was recovered during a study of chemoradiotherapy in HPV16-positive cancers. The germline V gene encodes CDR1 MGHRA and CDR2 YSYEKL. The CDR3 extends over 14 amino acids. V gave up 0 bases and J gave up 5 bases, with 11 bases separating them. Here immunoSEQ multiplex PCR was the method, and the copy in TCRdb shows in-frame clones only, minus some. In total, the table holds dozens of clones. This clonotype was obtained from a human donor with HPV-associated anogenital cancer. Sequenced material: tumor tissue, taken from a patient who underwent chemoradiotherapy. This chain joins TRBV4-1 and TRBJ2-7; D unresolved. The DNA of the CDR3 is TGCGCCAGCAGCCAAGAGCCAGCCACTAACGAGCAGTACTTC. Its protein is CASSQEPATNEQYF.